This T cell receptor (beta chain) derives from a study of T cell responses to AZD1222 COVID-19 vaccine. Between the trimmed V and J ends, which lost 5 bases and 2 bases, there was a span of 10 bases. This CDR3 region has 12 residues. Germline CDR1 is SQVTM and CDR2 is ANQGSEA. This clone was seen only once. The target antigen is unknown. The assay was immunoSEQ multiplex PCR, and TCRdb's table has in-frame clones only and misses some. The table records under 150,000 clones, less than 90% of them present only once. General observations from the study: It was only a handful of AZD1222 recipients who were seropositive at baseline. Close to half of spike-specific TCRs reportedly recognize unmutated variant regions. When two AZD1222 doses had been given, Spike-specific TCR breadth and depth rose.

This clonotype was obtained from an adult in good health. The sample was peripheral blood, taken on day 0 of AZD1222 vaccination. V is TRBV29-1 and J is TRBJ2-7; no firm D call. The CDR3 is CSVSQSPYEQYF. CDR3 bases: TGCAGCGTTTCACAGTCACCCTACGAGCAGTACTTC.